One and the same sample provided the 17 T cell receptor beta chains below, sequenced in a study of blood T cell repertoires in COVID-19. Some clones are missing from TCRdb's copy, which holds only in-frame ones; the method was immunoSEQ multiplex PCR. The sample has 150,000 or so clones; 75% to 85% are singletons. What was sequenced was peripheral blood. The receptors derive from a woman aged 60-75 years with COVID-19, enrolled during active disease.

The rearrangement uses TRBV18 and TRBJ1-2, with D possibly TRBD1 on 6 matching bases. The germline V gene has CDR1 KGHSH and CDR2 LQKENI. Trimming cost V 4 bases and J 1 base, with 16 bases left between them. The CDR3 totals 16 residues. Written as DNA, the CDR3 is TGTGCCAGCTCACTGGCCCCGGGACAACTTAACTATGGCTACACCTTC. Translated, it gives CASSLAPGQLNYGYTF.

The chain couples TRBV5-4 to TRBJ2-5; D is ambiguous. The V end lost 1 base, the J end lost 2 bases, and 12 bases lay between the germline ends. CDR1 and CDR2 (germline): SGHNT, YYREEE (reference sequence). This CDR3 contains 15 residues. The CDR3 DNA reads TGTGCCAGCAGCTTGTTGGCTAGTCAGCAAGAGACCCAGTACTTC. The encoded protein is CASSLLASQQETQYF.

The chain carries TRBV7-2 and TRBJ2-1; 10 bases are a match to TRBD2. This CDR3 has 14 residues. From germline, CDR1 is SGHTA and CDR2 FQGNSA. V was clipped by 3 bases and J by 15 bases; unmatched bases: 11. The CDR3 nucleotides are TGTGCCAGCAGCTTTGGGGCCCTAGCGGGAGATACGTTCTTC. Translating gives CASSFGALAGDTFF.

The rearrangement uses TRBV28 and TRBJ2-6; no clear D. Germline CDR1 reads MDHEN; CDR2 reads SYDVKM. V lost 2 bases to trimming and J lost 0 bases, with 11 bases between them. The CDR3 is 17 residues long. The chain's CDR3 is CASSLVNIPSGANVLTF. The CDR3 DNA follows: TGTGCCAGCAGTTTAGTCAACATCCCCTCTGGGGCCAACGTCCTGACTTTC.

The chain links TRBV5-1 to TRBJ2-1, with TRBD2 identical over 12 bases. The CDR3 consists of 17 residues. J lost 3 bases, V lost 4 bases, and 8 bases had no gene match. CDR1 and CDR2 from the germline V gene are SGHRS and YFSETQ. The CDR3 coding sequence is TGCGCCAGCAGCCGCTGGACTAGCGGGGTACTCTACAATGAGCAGTTCTTC. Its translation: CASSRWTSGVLYNEQFF.

The genes are TRBV24-1 and TRBJ2-5; TRBD1 matches 9 bases. The CDR3 loop spans 16 amino acids. The V gene's germline CDR1 is KGHDR and CDR2 SFDVKD. Trimming removed 1 base from V and 1 base from J; junction bases left unmatched: 3. The CDR3 DNA follows: TGTGCCACCAGTGATTTCGCGACAGGGGGCCAAGAGACCCAGTACTTC. Its protein is CATSDFATGGQETQYF.

The chain is built from TRBV13 and TRBJ1-2, with 12 bases identical to TRBD1. The CDR3 extends over 13 amino acids. Looked up from germline, CDR1 is PRHDT and CDR2 is FYEKMQ (reference sequence). The V gene end was trimmed by 11 bases and the J gene end by 8 bases; junction bases not matched to a gene: 9. CDR3: CAGGGQGAGGYTF. The CDR3 bases are TGTGCCGGCGGGGGACAGGGGGCAGGCGGCTACACCTTC. The full variable domain, rest sourced from reference TRBV13 and TRBJ1-2, is AAGVIQSPRHLIKEKRETATLKCYPIPRHDTVYWYQQGPGQDPQFLISFYEKMQSDKGSIPDRFSAQQFSDYHSELNMSSLELGDSALYFCAGGGQGAGGYTFGSGTRLTVV.

The chain couples TRBV2 to TRBJ1-5, with D possibly TRBD1 on 5 matching bases. Germline-derived CDR1 and CDR2 are SNHLY and FYNNEI. V was shortened by 7 bases and J by 2 bases, with 12 bases between the two germline ends. This CDR3 has 14 residues. The CDR3: CASTRQLRNQPQHF. Written as DNA, the CDR3 is TGTGCCAGCACCAGACAGTTACGCAATCAGCCCCAGCATTTT.

The chain has TRBV5-1 and TRBJ1-5; TRBD1 might be the D (6 bases). Trimming shortened V by 0 bases and J by 1 base, and 11 bases separated the two germline ends. The CDR3 is made up of 16 amino acids. CDR1 SGHRS and CDR2 YFSETQ come from the germline V gene. The CDR3 here is CASSLARGTSNQPQHF. CDR3 nucleotide sequence: TGCGCCAGCAGCTTGGCCAGGGGAACCAGCAATCAGCCCCAGCATTTT.

This clone was seen a few times. The chain joins TRBV10-3 to TRBJ2-1; the match to TRBD1 covers 8 bases. Germline CDR1 and CDR2: ENHRY and SYGVKD. With V trimmed by 4 bases and J by 8 bases, 10 bases remained unmatched. The CDR3 spans 15 residues. The CDR3: CAISANPDRADEQFF. The CDR3 nucleotides read TGTGCCATCAGTGCTAACCCGGACAGGGCGGATGAGCAGTTCTTC.

This rearrangement joins TRBV5-1 to TRBJ2-3; 7 bases fit TRBD2. There are 15 residues in the CDR3. V shed 4 bases and J 0 bases; nucleotides not matched to a gene: 5. Germline CDR1 reads SGHRS; CDR2 reads YFSETQ. In nucleotides, the CDR3 is TGCGCCAGCAGCGCGGGACTACCTAGCACAGATACGCAGTATTTT. It codes for CASSAGLPSTDTQYF.

V gene TRBV7-6 combines with J gene TRBJ2-2; unclear D gene. In germline, CDR1 is SGHVS, CDR2 FNYEAQ. V was pared by 1 base and J by 3 bases, with 9 bases between. This CDR3 spans 15 amino acids. DNA for the CDR3: TGTGCCAGCAGCTTAGAGCCTAGTTACACCGGGGAGCTGTTTTTT. Translation gives CASSLEPSYTGELFF. Variable domain in full (rest from reference TRBV7-6 and TRBJ2-2): GAGVSQSPRYKVTKRGQDVALRCDPISGHVSLYWYRQALGQGPEFLTYFNYEAQQDKSGLPNDRFSAERPEGSISTLTIQRTEQRDSAMYRCASSLEPSYTGELFFGEGSRLTVL.

The sample holds one count of this clone. This chain connects TRBV5-6 to TRBJ2-5; the D gene is possibly TRBD2 (6 bases). This CDR3 is built from 16 residues. Trimming removed 3 bases at V and 3 bases at J, with 18 bases between. Germline-derived CDR1 and CDR2 are SGHDT and YYEEEE. CDR3 DNA sequence: TGTGCCAGCAGCTCACCCGTGGGAGGCTTCGAAGAGACCCAGTACTTC. Translating gives CASSSPVGGFEETQYF.

The chain links TRBV6-5 to TRBJ1-2; 7 bases line up with TRBD1. The CDR3 totals 14 residues. Germline CDR1 reads MNHEY; CDR2 reads SVGAGI. V lost 2 bases to trimming and J lost 7 bases; unmatched junction nucleotides: 7. CDR3 DNA: TGTGCCAGCAGTTACCGGGACAGCCCTGCTGGCTACACCTTC. It codes for CASSYRDSPAGYTF.

This chain links TRBV28 with TRBJ2-7; D perhaps matches TRBD1 (5 bases). The ends were cut back, 5 bases at V and 7 bases at J, with 21 bases in the middle. The length of the CDR3 is 15 residues. Germline CDR1 reads MDHEN; CDR2 reads SYDVKM. CDR3 region: CASSPSAAGAREQYF. CDR3 nucleotide sequence: TGTGCCAGCAGTCCTTCGGCGGCTGGGGCGAGAGAGCAGTACTTC.

This chain links TRBV9 with TRBJ2-1; D gene ambiguous. V was pared by 4 bases and J by 7 bases, with 6 bases between. The CDR3 contains 11 residues. In germline, CDR1 is SGDLS, CDR2 YYNGEE. CDR3 nucleotide sequence: TGTGCCAGCAGCACTCGGAATGAGCAGTTCTTC. This translates into CASSTRNEQFF.

The rearrangement joins TRBV7-2 to TRBJ2-7, with 10 bases fitting TRBD1. This CDR3 has 15 amino acids. The germline V gene has CDR1 SGHTA and CDR2 FQGNSA. Losses at the gene ends were 0 bases for V and 4 bases for J; bases not matched to a gene: 3. CDR3 bases: TGTGCCAGCAGCTTAGCCCCGGGACAGGGGTACGAGCAGTACTTC. As protein: CASSLAPGQGYEQYF.